Presented here are 8 T cell receptor beta chains from one specimen sequenced in a study of identical twins. TCRdb re-derived calls from the 5' RACE reads in MiXCR, one entry per CDR3 protein. Of approximately 230,000 distinct CDR3 sequences listed, over 12% are singletons. The sample consisted of memory (CD45RO+) T cells sorted from blood. Receptors were obtained from a woman younger than 35 in good health.

This clonotype was observed a handful of times. The CDR3 reads CASSPVMTSNEQYF. In DNA, the CDR3 is TGTGCCAGCAGCCCTGTTATGACTAGCAACGAGCAGTACTTC. The V and J genes are TRBV5-6 and TRBJ2-7; TRBD2 matches at 7 bases. From germline, CDR1 is SGHDT and CDR2 YYEEEE. V dropped 4 bases and J dropped 5; count of bases not matched to a gene: 9. CDR3 size: 14 residues.

The J gene is TRBJ1-2, the V gene TRBV7-9, with no clear D. The CDR3 length is 17 residues. Germline V gene data show CDR1 as SEHNR and CDR2 as FQNEAQ (reference sequence). Trimming pared 5 bases from V and 7 bases from J, leaving 26 bases between. CDR3 sequence: CASSLQEKVWEGFGYTF. CDR3 sequence (DNA): TGTGCCAGCAGCCTGCAGGAGAAGGTGTGGGAGGGTTTTGGCTACACCTTC.

This clonotype came up many times. The rearrangement joins TRBV3-1 to TRBJ2-7; the match to TRBD1 covers 7 bases. Germline V gene sequence: CDR1 LGHDT, CDR2 YNNKEL (reference sequence). This CDR3 is 13 amino acids long. V trimming: 0 bases; J trimming: 6 bases; junction bases outside the gene matches: 2. CDR3 sequence: CASSQEYRGEQYF. CDR3 DNA sequence: TGTGCCAGCAGCCAAGAATACAGGGGCGAGCAGTACTTC.

The rearrangement uses TRBV7-3 and TRBJ2-7; D is uncertain. This CDR3 comprises 14 residues. The germline V and J ends were trimmed by 5 bases and 2 bases, with 13 bases remaining between them. Germline CDR1 is SGHTA and CDR2 is FQGTGA. DNA of the CDR3: TGTGCCAGCAGCCCAATTCACAGTACCTACGAGCAGTACTTC. This sequence encodes CASSPIHSTYEQYF.

The rearrangement joins TRBV3-1 to TRBJ2-5, with D uncertain. V was trimmed by 2 bases and J by 2 bases, leaving 3 bases between them. CDR1 and CDR2 (germline): LGHDT, YNNKEL (reference sequence). This CDR3 has 12 residues. CDR3 amino acids: CASSQLQETQYF. The CDR3 coding sequence is TGTGCCAGCAGCCAACTTCAAGAGACCCAGTACTTC.

The table lists this clonotype with many counts. This chain joins TRBV14 and TRBJ1-1; D uncertain. V lost 3 bases and J 1 base, leaving 9 bases between the germline ends. The CDR3 runs to 14 residues. Germline V gene lookup returns CDR1 SGHDN and CDR2 FVKESK. The CDR3 loop is CASSQSFSNTEAFF. CDR3 nucleotides: TGTGCCAGCAGCCAGTCGTTTTCGAACACTGAAGCTTTCTTT.

The rearrangement links TRBV5-1 to TRBJ2-1, with 7 bases aligning to TRBD2. CDR3 length: 14 amino acids. J gave up 9 bases and V 6 bases, and 12 bases lay outside the gene matches. Germline V lookup: CDR1 SGHRS, CDR2 YFSETQ. The DNA for the CDR3 is TGCGCCAGCACCCAATTAACGGGGGGAAGTGAGCAGTTCTTC. Protein sequence: CASTQLTGGSEQFF. Full variable domain (missing parts from reference TRBV5-1 and TRBJ2-1): KAGVTQTPRYLIKTRGQQVTLSCSPISGHRSVSWYQQTPGQGLQFLFEYFSETQRNKGNFPGRFSGRQFSNSRSEMNVSTLELGDSALYLCASTQLTGGSEQFFGPGTRLTVL.

This clonotype appeared a few times. The chain couples TRBV7-2 to TRBJ2-3; D gene ambiguous. CDR3 length: 14 amino acids. V dropped 4 bases and J dropped 2 bases, with 10 bases sitting between them. Germline CDR1 SGHTA, CDR2 FQGNSA. The CDR3 DNA sequence: TGTGCCAGCAGCTCGAATACCTACACAGATACGCAGTATTTT. The encoded protein is CASSSNTYTDTQYF.